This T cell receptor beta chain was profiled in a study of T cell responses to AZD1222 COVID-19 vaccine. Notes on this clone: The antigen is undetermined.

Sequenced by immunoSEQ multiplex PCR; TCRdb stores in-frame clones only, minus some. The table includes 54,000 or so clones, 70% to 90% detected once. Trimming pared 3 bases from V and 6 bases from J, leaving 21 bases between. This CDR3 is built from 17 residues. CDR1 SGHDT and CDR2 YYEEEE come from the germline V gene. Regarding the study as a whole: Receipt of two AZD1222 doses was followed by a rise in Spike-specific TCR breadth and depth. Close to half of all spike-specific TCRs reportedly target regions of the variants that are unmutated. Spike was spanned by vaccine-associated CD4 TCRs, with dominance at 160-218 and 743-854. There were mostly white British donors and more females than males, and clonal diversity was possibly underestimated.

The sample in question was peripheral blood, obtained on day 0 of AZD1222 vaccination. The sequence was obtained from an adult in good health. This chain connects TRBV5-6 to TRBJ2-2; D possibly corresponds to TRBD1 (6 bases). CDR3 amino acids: CASSYPPDSLLPGELFF. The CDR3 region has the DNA TGTGCCAGCAGCTATCCTCCGGACAGCCTTTTACCCGGGGAGCTGTTTTTT.